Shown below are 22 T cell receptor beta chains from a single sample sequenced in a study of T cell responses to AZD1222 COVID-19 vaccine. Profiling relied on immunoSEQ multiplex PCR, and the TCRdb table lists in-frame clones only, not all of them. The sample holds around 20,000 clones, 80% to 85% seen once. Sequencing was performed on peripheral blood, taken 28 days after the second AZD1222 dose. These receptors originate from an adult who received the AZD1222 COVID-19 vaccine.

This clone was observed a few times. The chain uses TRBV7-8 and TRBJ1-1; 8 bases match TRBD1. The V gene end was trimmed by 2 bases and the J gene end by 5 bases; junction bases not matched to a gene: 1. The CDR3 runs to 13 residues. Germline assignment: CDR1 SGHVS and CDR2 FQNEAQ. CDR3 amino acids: CASSLTGGTEAFF. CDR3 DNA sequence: TGTGCCAGCAGCTTAACAGGGGGTACTGAAGCTTTCTTT.

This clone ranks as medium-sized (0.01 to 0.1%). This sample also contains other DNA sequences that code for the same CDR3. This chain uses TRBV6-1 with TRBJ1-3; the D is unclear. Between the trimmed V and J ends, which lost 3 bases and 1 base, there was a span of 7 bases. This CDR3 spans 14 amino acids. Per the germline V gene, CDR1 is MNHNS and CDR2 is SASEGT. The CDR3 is CASSDGISGNTIYF. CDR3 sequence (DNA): TGTGCCAGCAGTGATGGGATATCTGGAAACACCATATATTTT.

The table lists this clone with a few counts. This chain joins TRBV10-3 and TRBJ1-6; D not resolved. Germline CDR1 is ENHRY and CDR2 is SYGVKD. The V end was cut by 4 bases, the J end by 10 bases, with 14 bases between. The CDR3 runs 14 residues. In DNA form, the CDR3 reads TGTGCCATCAGTGCGGGCCCCCAGGACTCACCCCTCCACTTT. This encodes CAISAGPQDSPLHF.

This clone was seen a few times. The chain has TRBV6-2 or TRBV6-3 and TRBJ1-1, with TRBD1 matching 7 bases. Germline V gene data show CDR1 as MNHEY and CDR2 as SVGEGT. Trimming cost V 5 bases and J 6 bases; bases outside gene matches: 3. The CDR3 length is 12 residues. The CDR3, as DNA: TGTGCCAGCAGTACAGGGGTTGCTGAAGCTTTCTTT. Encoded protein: CASSTGVAEAFF.

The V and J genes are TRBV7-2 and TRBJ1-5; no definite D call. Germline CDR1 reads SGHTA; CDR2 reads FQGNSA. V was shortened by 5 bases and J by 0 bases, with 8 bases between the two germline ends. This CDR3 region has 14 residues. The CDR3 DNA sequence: TGTGCCAGCAGCCCTCCAGGTAGCAATCAGCCCCAGCATTTT. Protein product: CASSPPGSNQPQHF.

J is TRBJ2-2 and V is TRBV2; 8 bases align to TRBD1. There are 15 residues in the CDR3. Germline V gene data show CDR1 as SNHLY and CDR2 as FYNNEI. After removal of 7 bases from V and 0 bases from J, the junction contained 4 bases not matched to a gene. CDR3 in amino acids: CASTRTGTNTGELFF. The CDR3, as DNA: TGTGCCAGCACAAGGACAGGGACGAACACCGGGGAGCTGTTTTTT.

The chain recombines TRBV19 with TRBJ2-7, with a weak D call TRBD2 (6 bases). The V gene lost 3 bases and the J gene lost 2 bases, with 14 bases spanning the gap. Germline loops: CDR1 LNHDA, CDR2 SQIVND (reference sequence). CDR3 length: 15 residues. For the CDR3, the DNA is TGTGCCAGTAGTATGGTGGCGGGGCTCACCTACGAGCAGTACTTC. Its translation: CASSMVAGLTYEQYF.

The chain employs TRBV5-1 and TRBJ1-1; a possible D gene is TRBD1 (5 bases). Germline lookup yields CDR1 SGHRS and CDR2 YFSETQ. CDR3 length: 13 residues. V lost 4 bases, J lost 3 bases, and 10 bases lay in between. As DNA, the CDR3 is TGCGCCAGCAGCCTGGGGACGGACACTGAAGCTTTCTTT. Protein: CASSLGTDTEAFF.

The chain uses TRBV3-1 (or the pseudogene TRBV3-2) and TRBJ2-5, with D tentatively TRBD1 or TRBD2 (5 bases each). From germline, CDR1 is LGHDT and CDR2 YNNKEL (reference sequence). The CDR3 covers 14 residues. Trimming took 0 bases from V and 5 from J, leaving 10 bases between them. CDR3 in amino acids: CASSQDSGTETQYF. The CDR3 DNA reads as TGTGCCAGCAGCCAAGATTCCGGGACGGAGACCCAGTACTTC.

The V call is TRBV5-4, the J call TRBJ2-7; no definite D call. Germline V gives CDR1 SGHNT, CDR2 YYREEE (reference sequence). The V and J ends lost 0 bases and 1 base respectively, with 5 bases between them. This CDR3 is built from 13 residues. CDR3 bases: TGTGCCAGCAGCTTGGACAGATCCTACGAGCAGTACTTC. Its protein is CASSLDRSYEQYF. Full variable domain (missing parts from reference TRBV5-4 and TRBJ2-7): ETGVTQSPTHLIKTRGQQVTLRCSSQSGHNTVSWYQQALGQGPQFIFQYYREEENGRGNFPPRFSGLQFPNYSSELNVNALELDDSALYLCASSLDRSYEQYFGPGTRLTVT.

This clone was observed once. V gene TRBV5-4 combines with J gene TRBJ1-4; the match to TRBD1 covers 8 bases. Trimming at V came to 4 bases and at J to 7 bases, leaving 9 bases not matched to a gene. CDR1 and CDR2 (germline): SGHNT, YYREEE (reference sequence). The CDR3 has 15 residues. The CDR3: CASSLRTGFSEKLFF. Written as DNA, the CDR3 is TGTGCCAGCAGCCTACGGACAGGGTTTAGTGAAAAACTGTTTTTT.

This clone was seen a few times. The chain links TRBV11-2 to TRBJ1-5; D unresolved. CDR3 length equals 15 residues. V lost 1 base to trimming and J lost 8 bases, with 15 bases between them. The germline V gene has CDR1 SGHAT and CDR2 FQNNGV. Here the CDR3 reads CASSLVGGVVEPQHF. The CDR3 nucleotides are TGTGCCAGCAGCTTAGTGGGCGGGGTGGTGGAGCCCCAGCATTTT.

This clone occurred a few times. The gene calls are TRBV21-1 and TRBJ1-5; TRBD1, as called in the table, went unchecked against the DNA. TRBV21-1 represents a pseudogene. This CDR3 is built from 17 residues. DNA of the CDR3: TGTGCCAGCACCCGGGGGACAGGGCCTTATAGCAATCAGCCCCAGCATTTT. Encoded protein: CASTRGTGPYSNQPQHF.

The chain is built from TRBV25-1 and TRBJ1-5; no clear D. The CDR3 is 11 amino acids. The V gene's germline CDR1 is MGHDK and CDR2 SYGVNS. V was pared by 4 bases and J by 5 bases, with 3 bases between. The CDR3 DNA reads TGTGCCAGCAGTGGCTATCAGCCCCAGCATTTT. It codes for CASSGYQPQHF. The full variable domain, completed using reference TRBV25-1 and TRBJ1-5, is EADIYQTPRYLVIGTGKKITLECSQTMGHDKMYWYQQDPGMELHLIHYSYGVNSTEKGDLSSESTVSRIRTEHFPLTLESARPSHTSQYLCASSGYQPQHFGDGTRLSIL.

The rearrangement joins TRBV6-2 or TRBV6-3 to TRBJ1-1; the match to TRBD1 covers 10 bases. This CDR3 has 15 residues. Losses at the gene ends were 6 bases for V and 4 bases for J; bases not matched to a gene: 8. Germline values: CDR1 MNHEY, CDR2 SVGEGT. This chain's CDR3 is CASSPGQGRFTEAFF. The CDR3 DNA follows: TGTGCCAGCAGCCCGGGACAGGGGAGGTTCACTGAAGCTTTCTTT.

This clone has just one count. The CDR3 sequence is CASSPGTSADTQYF. Written as DNA, the CDR3 is TGCGCCAGCAGCCCCGGGACTAGCGCAGATACGCAGTATTTT. The genes are TRBV5-1 and TRBJ2-3; TRBD2 agrees at 10 bases. Trimming removed 4 bases from V and 4 bases from J; junction bases left unmatched: 3. Per germline, CDR1 SGHRS and CDR2 YFSETQ. The CDR3 extends over 14 amino acids.

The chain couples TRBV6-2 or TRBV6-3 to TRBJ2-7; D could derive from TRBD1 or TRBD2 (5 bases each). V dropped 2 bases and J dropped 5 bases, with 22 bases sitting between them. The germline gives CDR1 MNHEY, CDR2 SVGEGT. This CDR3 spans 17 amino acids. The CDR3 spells CASSYRRPGTIPNEQYF. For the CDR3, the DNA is TGTGCCAGCAGTTACCGTCGCCCCGGGACGATCCCTAACGAGCAGTACTTC.

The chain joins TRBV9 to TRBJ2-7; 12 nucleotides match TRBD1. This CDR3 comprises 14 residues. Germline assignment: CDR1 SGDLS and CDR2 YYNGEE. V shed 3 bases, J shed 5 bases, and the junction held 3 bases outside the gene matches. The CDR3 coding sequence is TGTGCCAGCAGCGGCCGGGACAGGGGGCACGAGCAGTACTTC. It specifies CASSGRDRGHEQYF.

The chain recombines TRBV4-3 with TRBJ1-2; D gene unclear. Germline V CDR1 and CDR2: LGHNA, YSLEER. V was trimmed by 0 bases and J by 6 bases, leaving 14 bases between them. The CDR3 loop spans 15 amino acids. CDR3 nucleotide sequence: TGCGCCAGCAGCCAAGATCGACCGGGGATGAATGGCTACACCTTC. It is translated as CASSQDRPGMNGYTF.

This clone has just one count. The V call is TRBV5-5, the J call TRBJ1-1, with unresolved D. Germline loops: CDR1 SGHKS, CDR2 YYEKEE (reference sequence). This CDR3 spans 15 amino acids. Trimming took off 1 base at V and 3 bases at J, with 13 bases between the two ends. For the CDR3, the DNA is TGTGCCAGCAGCTTGTGGCCAGGTAGGGACACTGAAGCTTTCTTT. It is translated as CASSLWPGRDTEAFF.

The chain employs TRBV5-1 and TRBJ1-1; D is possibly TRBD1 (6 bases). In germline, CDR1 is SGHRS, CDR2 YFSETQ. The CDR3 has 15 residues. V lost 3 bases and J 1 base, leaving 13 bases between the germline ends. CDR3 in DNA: TGCGCCAGCAGCTCGGAAGGGACACAGAACACTGAAGCTTTCTTT. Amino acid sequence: CASSSEGTQNTEAFF.

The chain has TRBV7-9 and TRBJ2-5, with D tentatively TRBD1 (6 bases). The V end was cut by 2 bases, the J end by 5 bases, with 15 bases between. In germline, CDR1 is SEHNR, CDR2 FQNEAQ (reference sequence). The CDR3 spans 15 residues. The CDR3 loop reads CASSLIALQGETQYF. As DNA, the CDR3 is TGTGCCAGCAGCTTAATAGCCCTACAGGGTGAGACCCAGTACTTC.